Included here is one T cell receptor beta chain sequence, with context. Its antigen is undetermined. These data belong to a study of vaccination and CD4 T cells after COVID-19. Cultured CD4+ T-cell DNA underwent Oncomine TCR Beta short-read sequencing. Genomic DNA was extracted from cultured CD4+ T cells. Using its own MiXCR run on the PCR reads, TCRdb lists one record per CDR3 protein. The table has under 20,000 distinct CDR3 sequences, around 40% seen once. The treatment here: roughly 10-day PBMC culture with coronavirus spike peptide pools or control peptides (ViraFEST assay). The V gene's germline CDR1 is SGHTA and CDR2 FQGNSA. Trimming stripped 6 bases from V and 4 bases from J, with 7 bases between. CDR3 length: 12 residues.

Source: CD4+ T cells from blood, cultured in vitro, taken before SARS-CoV-2 vaccination. V gene TRBV7-2 combines with J gene TRBJ2-1; tentatively, D is TRBD1 (6 bases). The TCR sequence derives from a human donor who had recovered from COVID-19. For the CDR3, the DNA is TGTGCCAGCAGGGGGGCTTACAATGAGCAGTTCTTC. Translating gives CASRGAYNEQFF.